This passage covers 2 T cell receptor beta chains from one sample sequenced in a study of CD8 T cells in ankylosing spondylitis. General study results and limits: Within ankylosing spondylitis blood, a TCR beta motif made up of eight or nine highly homologous variants appeared to be characteristic.

These receptors' antigens are unknown. TCRdb recomputed calls from the 5' RACE reads with MiXCR, one row per CDR3 protein. This table has some 85,000 distinct CDR3 sequences, more than 8.5% appearing once. Sequencing was performed on blood, either unsorted or a sorted T cell fraction (not recorded which). Source of these receptors: a male donor with ankylosing spondylitis.

This clonotype showed up many times. This chain joins TRBV5-1 and TRBJ2-1, with TRBD2 identical over 10 bases. Germline V gene lookup returns CDR1 SGHRS and CDR2 YFSETQ. The CDR3 is made up of 14 amino acids. Losses at the gene ends were 3 bases for V and 10 bases for J; bases not matched to a gene: 7. DNA of the CDR3: TGCGCCAGCAGCTCCCAGGGACTAGCGTACGAGCAGTTCTTC. It translates to CASSSQGLAYEQFF.

This clonotype was counted many times. This chain connects TRBV4-2 to TRBJ2-5; TRBD2 agrees at 9 bases. CDR1 LGHNA and CDR2 YNFKEQ come from the germline V gene. The trim removed 1 base at V and 4 bases at J, leaving 13 bases unmatched. This CDR3 has 18 residues. The CDR3 nucleotides read TGTGCCAGCAGCCAAGGTCTAGGGAGGGTAGCGGGAGTAGAGACCCAGTACTTC. It is translated as CASSQGLGRVAGVETQYF.